The clone carrying this TCR beta chain appeared a few times. Its antigen is unidentified. This entry belongs to a study of T cells after yellow fever vaccination. 5'RACE template switching added a universal primer site and UMIs to TCR cDNA. TCRdb passed the 5' RACE reads through MiXCR, listing each CDR3 protein once. The table has 500,000 to 650,000 distinct CDR3 sequences, 17% seen once. Study results and limitations: In FACS-sorted repertoires, abundant clonotypes from the bulk population could appear as contaminants. The study found a weaker secondary response that peaked faster, day 5 versus 15.

Here the sequenced sample was PBMCs, taken 4 to 5 days after the first yellow fever vaccination. This TCR derives from a man between 18 and 35 years old who received the YFV17D yellow fever vaccine.

The CDR3 coding sequence is TGTGCCAGCAGTTCACAGGGAACGTACCAAGAGACCCAGTACTTC. Amino acid sequence: CASSSQGTYQETQYF. This chain links TRBV27 with TRBJ2-5, with D possibly being TRBD1 (6 bases). Per the germline V gene, CDR1 is MNHEY and CDR2 is SMNVEV (reference sequence). There are 15 residues in the CDR3. The V end lost 4 bases, the J end lost 0 bases, and 12 bases lay between the germline ends.